A single sample is the source of the 20 T cell receptor beta chains below, sequenced in a study of T cell repertoires in ileal Crohn's disease. TCRdb keeps only in-frame clones here, not all; method: immunoSEQ multiplex PCR. This repertoire shows 9,000 to 10,000 clones, over 65% found once; its top ten account for 25%. The sample was ileal tissue. All receptors come from an adult with Crohn's disease.

The J gene is TRBJ1-2, the V gene TRBV5-4, with 8 positions matching TRBD1. The CDR3 length is 13 residues. CDR1 is SGHNT, CDR2 YYREEE, per germline (reference sequence). The ends lost 7 bases at V and 7 bases at J; junction bases unmatched: 9. CDR3 nucleotides: TGTGCCAGCGAATTGCAGGGGGCCCGTGGCTACACCTTC. It encodes CASELQGARGYTF.

CDR3 DNA sequence: TGCGCCAGCAGCCAACCGGGACAGGGTGGAGAGACCCAGTACTTC. Its protein product is CASSQPGQGGETQYF. V usage is TRBV4-1 and J usage is TRBJ2-5, with TRBD1 matching 9 bases. The CDR3 has 15 residues. V was clipped by 2 bases and J by 4 bases; unmatched bases: 5. Germline-derived CDR1 and CDR2 are MGHRA and YSYEKL.

The chain carries TRBV5-1 and TRBJ2-3; 10 bases fit TRBD1. CDR1 is SGHRS and CDR2 is YFSETQ in the germline V gene. The CDR3 is 14 amino acids. The J segment lost 10 bases and the V segment lost 4 bases, leaving 9 bases of the junction unmatched. The chain's CDR3 is CASSGQGEVGAQYF. Written as DNA, the CDR3 is TGCGCCAGCAGCGGACAGGGGGAGGTCGGGGCGCAGTATTTT.

This clone was recorded a few times. The rearrangement joins TRBV5-5 to TRBJ1-1; D unresolved. The CDR3 loop spans 13 amino acids. The V gene's germline CDR1 is SGHKS and CDR2 YYEKEE (reference sequence). Trimming removed 2 bases at V and 3 bases at J, with 8 bases between. CDR3 sequence: CASSFGADTEAFF. The CDR3 coding sequence is TGTGCCAGCAGCTTTGGAGCGGACACTGAAGCTTTCTTT.

This clone was counted between two and nine times. The CDR3 DNA follows: TGTGCCATCAGTGAATCAGCGGGAGTCCTTGCCGGGGAGCTGTTTTTT. Translated, it gives CAISESAGVLAGELFF. This chain uses TRBV10-3 with TRBJ2-2; 8 bases agree with TRBD2. The CDR3 is made up of 16 amino acids. The germline V gene has CDR1 ENHRY and CDR2 SYGVKD. V lost 3 bases to trimming and J lost 6 bases; unmatched junction nucleotides: 9.

This clone was seen more than once but under ten times. This rearrangement joins TRBV5-1 to TRBJ2-7; 8 bases agree with TRBD2. The CDR3 is 15 residues long. V lost 0 bases to trimming and J lost 0 bases; unmatched junction nucleotides: 2. Germline V gives CDR1 SGHRS, CDR2 YFSETQ. The CDR3 here is CASSLEAGGSYEQYF. CDR3 DNA: TGCGCCAGCAGCTTGGAGGCGGGAGGCTCCTACGAGCAGTACTTC.

CDR3 bases: TGCGCCAGCAGGTATATACCAGGGGACTATGGCTACACCTTC. Its protein is CASRYIPGDYGYTF. The V call is TRBV5-1, the J call TRBJ1-2, with TRBD1 as a possible D gene (6 bases). The CDR3 is 14 amino acids. In germline, CDR1 is SGHRS, CDR2 YFSETQ. V shed 5 bases and J shed 3 bases, with 14 bases lying between them.

The rearrangement uses TRBV28 and TRBJ2-3; D perhaps matches TRBD2 (5 bases). The V and J ends lost 5 bases and 0 bases respectively, with 15 bases between them. The germline V gene encodes CDR1 MDHEN and CDR2 SYDVKM. This CDR3 has 16 amino acids. CDR3 sequence (DNA): TGTGCCAGCAGTCTACGAGGGATTTCTAGCACAGATACGCAGTATTTT. This gives the protein CASSLRGISSTDTQYF.

This clone has only a few counts. This chain uses TRBV5-1 with TRBJ2-1, with 13 bases identical to TRBD2. The J segment lost 4 bases and the V segment lost 0 bases, leaving 10 bases of the junction unmatched. The CDR3 spans 19 residues. Germline V CDR1 and CDR2: SGHRS, YFSETQ. The CDR3: CASSLALGTSGKGYNEQFF. DNA of the CDR3: TGCGCCAGCAGCTTGGCCTTGGGGACTAGCGGGAAAGGATACAATGAGCAGTTCTTC.

The chain has TRBV27 and TRBJ2-1; the D gene is possibly TRBD1 (5 bases). The CDR3 runs to 17 residues. Deletions cut 5 bases from V and 2 bases from J, with 19 bases between. Germline V gives CDR1 MNHEY, CDR2 SMNVEV (reference sequence). The DNA for the CDR3 is TGTGCCAGCAGTCCAACCATTAACAGGTTCACCTACAATGAGCAGTTCTTC. It encodes CASSPTINRFTYNEQFF.

The rearrangement links TRBV29-1 to TRBJ1-5; TRBD1 might be the D (6 bases). This CDR3 has 13 amino acids. V dropped 6 bases and J dropped 0 bases, with 9 bases sitting between them. Germline V CDR1 and CDR2: SQVTM, ANQGSEA. The CDR3 DNA reads TGCAGCGTCACAGGGAATAGCAATCAGCCCCAGCATTTT. Its translation is CSVTGNSNQPQHF.

This clone was picked up one time. The CDR3 bases are TGTGCCAGCATGCGACAGACGAACACCGGGGAGCTGTTTTTT. It translates to CASMRQTNTGELFF. The chain uses TRBV28 and TRBJ2-2; D perhaps matches TRBD1 (5 bases). V was cut by 7 bases and J by 0 bases, with 9 bases left in between. There are 14 residues in the CDR3. Germline lookup yields CDR1 MDHEN and CDR2 SYDVKM.

This chain joins TRBV6-1 and TRBJ2-2; 8 bases line up with TRBD2. The junction had 5 bases not matched to a gene; V was cut back by 8 bases and J by 3 bases. The germline V gene encodes CDR1 MNHNS and CDR2 SASEGT. The CDR3 runs to 14 residues. In DNA form, the CDR3 reads TGTGCCAGCCGTAGCGGGACCGACACCGGGGAGCTGTTTTTT. Residues: CASRSGTDTGELFF.

This clone was observed a handful of times. The chain couples TRBV18 to TRBJ1-4; 9 bases map to TRBD1. The CDR3 has 14 amino acids. V gave up 4 bases and J gave up 8 bases; unmatched junction bases: 5. Germline lookup yields CDR1 KGHSH and CDR2 LQKENI. The CDR3 sequence: CASSRDRAGEKLFF. Written as DNA, the CDR3 is TGTGCCAGCTCACGGGACAGGGCAGGCGAAAAACTGTTTTTT.

CDR3 sequence: CASINPRGLNYGYTF. The CDR3 DNA is TGTGCCAGCATCAATCCCAGGGGGCTTAACTATGGCTACACCTTC. The chain links TRBV7-2 to TRBJ1-2, with 8 bases fitting TRBD1. The CDR3 contains 15 residues. Germline V CDR1 and CDR2: SGHTA, FQGNSA. V shed 7 bases, J shed 1 base, and the junction held 8 bases outside the gene matches.

This chain joins TRBV7-2 and TRBJ2-7; 7 positions match TRBD1. Trimming removed 5 bases from V and 7 bases from J; junction bases left unmatched: 14. The CDR3 spans 15 residues. Germline V gives CDR1 SGHTA, CDR2 FQGNSA. CDR3 sequence reads: CASSPRQGSGGEQYF. CDR3 DNA sequence: TGTGCCAGCAGCCCCCGACAGGGATCAGGAGGAGAGCAGTACTTC.

The chain recombines TRBV7-9 with TRBJ2-2; a weak D match, TRBD1 (5 bases). In germline, CDR1 is SEHNR, CDR2 FQNEAQ (reference sequence). CDR3 size: 14 residues. Trimming stripped 5 bases from V and 3 bases from J, with 10 bases between. CDR3: CASSLLGDTGELFF. CDR3 nucleotide sequence: TGTGCCAGCAGCCTCCTAGGGGACACCGGGGAGCTGTTTTTT.

The V and J genes are TRBV6-1 and TRBJ2-7; D is possibly TRBD2 (6 bases). Germline-derived CDR1 and CDR2 are MNHNS and SASEGT. Trimming stripped 2 bases from V and 5 bases from J, with 13 bases between. This CDR3 has 14 residues. The CDR3 is CASSELGGRHEQYF. As DNA, the CDR3 is TGTGCCAGCAGTGAACTCGGAGGGCGCCACGAGCAGTACTTC.

This clone appeared once. J is TRBJ2-1 and V is TRBV27, with D uncertain. Germline values: CDR1 MNHEY, CDR2 SMNVEV (reference sequence). The CDR3 spans 14 residues. Trimming stripped 2 bases from V and 1 base from J, with 6 bases between. The CDR3 loop is CASSLGRSYNEQFF. The CDR3 region has the DNA TGTGCCAGCAGTTTAGGCAGGTCCTACAATGAGCAGTTCTTC.

The genes are TRBV4-1 and TRBJ1-2; 11 nucleotides line up with TRBD1. The germline V gene encodes CDR1 MGHRA and CDR2 YSYEKL. The length of the CDR3 is 15 residues. V lost 4 bases, J lost 0 bases, and 1 base stayed unmatched. The CDR3 sequence is CASSRDRGSNYGYTF. The CDR3 DNA follows: TGCGCCAGCAGCCGGGACAGGGGGTCTAACTATGGCTACACCTTC.